A selection of T cell receptor beta chains follows, all from one sample in a study of T cells after yellow fever vaccination. MiXCR was run by TCRdb on the 5' RACE reads, yielding one entry per CDR3 protein. Of 300,000 or so distinct CDR3 sequences in the sample, 6.5% to 8.5% were seen once. Material: PBMCs, obtained about 49 days after the first yellow fever vaccination. These receptors all stem from a man younger than 35 who received the YFV17D yellow fever vaccine. Each CDR3 is given with its conserved first and last residue. The order of the fields is clone size, D gene, V gene, J gene, CDR3 DNA, CDR3 protein. The D gene is left open where the match is weak. The size field is filled for only some rows; it gives once, few, many or a size class.

>NA|TRBD2|TRBV11-3|TRBJ2-1
TGTGCCAGCAGCAACGGGGGGAGAGAGCAGTTCTTC
CASSNGGREQFF
>few|NA|TRBV19|TRBJ2-1
TGTGCCAGTAGCCCTCTGGGGGGCGCCTACAATGAGCAGTTCTTC
CASSPLGGAYNEQFF
>NA|TRBD1|TRBV12-3/TRBV12-4|TRBJ1-1
TGTGCCAGCACCAAAGAGGGACAGGTGGCGTGGGCTTTCTTT
CASTKEGQVAWAFF
>NA|NA|TRBV4-1|TRBJ2-6
TGCGCCAGCAGCCCGCCCGCGGGCTCTGGGGCCAACGTCCTGACTTTC
CASSPPAGSGANVLTF
>few|NA|TRBV6-1|TRBJ1-1
TGTGCCAGCAGTGAAGAGGGCCGCGGGGGGAACACTGAAGCTTTCTTT
CASSEEGRGGNTEAFF
>many|NA|TRBV27|TRBJ2-3
TGTGCCAGCCGAGGGGTAGGAGATACGCAGTATTTT
CASRGVGDTQYF
>many|NA|TRBV2|TRBJ2-5
TGTGCCAGCAGTGCGTACCAAGAGACCCAGTACTTC
CASSAYQETQYF
>few|NA|TRBV5-4|TRBJ2-6
TGTGCCAGCAGCTCGGACGGCCAGGCGTTCTCTGGGGCCAACGTCCTGACTTTC
CASSSDGQAFSGANVLTF
>many|TRBD1|TRBV6-1|TRBJ1-1
TGTGCCACCCGGACAGGGGTGTACACTGAAGCTTTCTTT
CATRTGVYTEAFF
>many|TRBD1|TRBV7-6|TRBJ1-1
TGTGCCAGCAGCTTCCCGGGGACAGGGGAATACACTGAAGCTTTCTTT
CASSFPGTGEYTEAFF
>NA|TRBD1|TRBV5-1|TRBJ2-7
TGCGCCAGCAGCGAAGGACAGGGGATTTCCTACGAGCAGTACTTC
CASSEGQGISYEQYF
>NA|NA|TRBV7-9|TRBJ2-3
TGTGCCAGCAGCTTAGGTGACCCCTATACGCAGTATTTT
CASSLGDPYTQYF
>many|TRBD1|TRBV18|TRBJ2-7
TGTGCCAGCTCACGGGGACAGTTCTCCTACGAGCAGTACTTC
CASSRGQFSYEQYF
>many|NA|TRBV7-9|TRBJ1-1
TGTGCCAGCAGCTTAGCGGGACCGCCATCGGAAGCTTTCTTT
CASSLAGPPSEAFF
>few|NA|TRBV2|TRBJ1-1
TGTGCCAGCCACCTGGGGGGTTTTTATGACACTGAAGCTTTCTTT
CASHLGGFYDTEAFF
>few|NA|TRBV20-1|TRBJ2-5
TGCAGTGCTAGGGGCCGGTTGTGGTACCAAGAGACCCAGTACTTC
CSARGRLWYQETQYF
>NA|NA|TRBV6-6|TRBJ1-1
TGTGCCAGCAGCCACATTCAAGGTGAAGCTTTCTTT
CASSHIQGEAFF
>many|NA|TRBV4-2|TRBJ2-7
TGTGCCAGCAGCCAATCGGCAGCGGGTCTCGATTCTGGGCAGTACTTC
CASSQSAAGLDSGQYF
>few|TRBD1|TRBV5-1|TRBJ1-2
TGCGCCAGCAGGGGACAGCAAAACTATGGCTACACCTTC
CASRGQQNYGYTF
>NA|TRBD1|TRBV6-5|TRBJ2-6
TGTGCCAGCAGTTACTCCGGGGACAGGGGTAGGGCCAACGTCCTGACTTTC
CASSYSGDRGRANVLTF
>NA|TRBD2|TRBV12-3/TRBV12-4|TRBJ2-5
TGTGCCAGCAGGCACTCTGGCGGGGGGGCCGGGGAGACCCAGTACTTC
CASRHSGGGAGETQYF
>many|TRBD1|TRBV5-1|TRBJ2-7
TGCGCCAGCAGCTTGGAATGGGGGACAGGGACCTACGAGCAGTACTTC
CASSLEWGTGTYEQYF
>few|NA|TRBV29-1|TRBJ2-5
TGCAGCGCTGACGGGGGCGGGGAGACCCAGTACTTC
CSADGGGETQYF
>NA|TRBD1|TRBV14|TRBJ2-7
TGTGCCAGCAGCCAAAGCACCTACCCGGGACAGACATTCTACGAGCAGTACTTC
CASSQSTYPGQTFYEQYF
>NA|NA|TRBV5-1|TRBJ1-4
TGCGCCAGCAGCTTGCTTCCGGGGCTCAATGAAAAACTGTTTTTT
CASSLLPGLNEKLFF
>NA|NA|TRBV25-1|TRBJ2-1
TGTGCCAGCAGTTGGTTTTCCAATGAGCAGTTCTTC
CASSWFSNEQFF
>NA|NA|TRBV12-5|TRBJ2-1
TGTGCTAGTGGTTTGCCTGACAGGGAGCAGTTCTTC
CASGLPDREQFF